This T cell receptor (beta chain) is drawn from a study of CD4 T cells in relation to SARS-CoV-2 and coronaviruses. Looking at the study overall: PBMCs were cultured with antigen for approximately nine days before TCR beta sequencing. Overall study results and limits: Culture-expanded clones reflect memory recall rather than primary priming during culture. SARS-CoV-2-driven expansion was significantly weaker in crossreactive than monoreactive clones.

The data were produced by immunoSEQ multiplex PCR, yet TCRdb's version contains in-frame clones alone and is incomplete. The sample includes tens of thousands of clones, 70% to 85% seen only once; the top ten take 2.8%. V lost 2 bases and J lost 4; bases outside the gene matches: 4. The germline V gene encodes CDR1 SNHLY and CDR2 FYNNEI. The CDR3 runs to 14 residues. To note about this clone: The antigen remains undetermined.

The receptor's source is an adult with COVID-19. The chain is built from TRBV2 and TRBJ2-5; 7 bases fit TRBD2. The source material was memory CD4+ T cells from PBMCs, cultured in vitro. The CDR3, as DNA: TGTGCCAGCAGTGAACAGGCTAGCGGAGAGACCCAGTACTTC. This encodes CASSEQASGETQYF. The full variable domain, completed using reference TRBV2 and TRBJ2-5, is EPEVTQTPSHQVTQMGQEVILRCVPISNHLYFYWYRQILGQKVEFLVSFYNNEISEKSEIFDDQFSVERPDGSNFTLKIRSTKLEDSAMYFCASSEQASGETQYFGPGTRLLVL.